This T cell receptor beta chain comes out of a study of cytomegalovirus exposure and HLA in healthy donors. After removal of 3 bases from V and 0 bases from J, the junction contained 1 base not matched to a gene. CDR3 size: 14 residues. Per the germline V gene, CDR1 is SGHTA and CDR2 is FQGNSA. The PCR made use of 60 Vbeta and 13 Jbeta primers. The assay was immunoSEQ multiplex PCR, and TCRdb's table has in-frame clones only and misses some. The sample shows 200,000 or so clones, about 78% of them seen only once. This sequence was found in a male donor in good health and CMV-seronegative. V is TRBV7-2 and J is TRBJ1-1; TRBD1 matches 7 bases. What was sequenced was PBMCs. The CDR3 nucleotides read TGTGCCAGCAGCTTCGACAGGGTGAACACTGAAGCTTTCTTT. It yields the protein CASSFDRVNTEAFF.